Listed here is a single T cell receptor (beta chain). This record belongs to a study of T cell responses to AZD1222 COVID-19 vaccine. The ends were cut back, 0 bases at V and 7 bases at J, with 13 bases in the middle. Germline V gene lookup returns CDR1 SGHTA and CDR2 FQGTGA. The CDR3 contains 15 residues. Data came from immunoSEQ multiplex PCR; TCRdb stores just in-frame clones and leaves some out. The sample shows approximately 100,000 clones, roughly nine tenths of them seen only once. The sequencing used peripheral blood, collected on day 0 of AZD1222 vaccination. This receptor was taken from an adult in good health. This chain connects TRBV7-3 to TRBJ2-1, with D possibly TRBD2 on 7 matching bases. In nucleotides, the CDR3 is TGTGCCAGCAGCTTAACGGGGGGGGCTAGGAATGAGCAGTTCTTC. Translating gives CASSLTGGARNEQFF.